The 23 T cell receptor beta chains presented below share a single source sample, sequenced in a study of T cell responses to AZD1222 COVID-19 vaccine. Assay: immunoSEQ multiplex PCR; the TCRdb copy retains only in-frame clones and omits some. The repertoire includes approximately 100,000 clones, roughly 90% of them detected once, and about 13% sits in the top ten. Sequencing used peripheral blood, obtained on day 0 of MenACWY control vaccination. Every receptor here comes from an adult in good health.

DNA of the CDR3: TGTGCCAGCGACAGTCCCTATGGCTACACCTTC. Amino acids: CASDSPYGYTF. The gene calls are TRBV28 and TRBJ1-2; possible D gene TRBD1, 5 bases. V was trimmed by 8 bases and J by 4 bases, leaving 8 bases between them. The CDR3 is 11 residues long. The germline V gene encodes CDR1 MDHEN and CDR2 SYDVKM.

This clone appeared a single time. This chain uses TRBV5-1 with TRBJ1-2, with D possibly matching TRBD1 (5 bases). The CDR3 loop spans 14 amino acids. V dropped 0 bases and J dropped 4 bases, with 10 bases sitting between them. Germline V gene lookup returns CDR1 SGHRS and CDR2 YFSETQ. The CDR3 loop is CASSLDRNLYGYTF. CDR3 nucleotide sequence: TGCGCCAGCAGCTTGGACAGGAACCTCTATGGCTACACCTTC.

The V gene is TRBV7-2, the J gene TRBJ1-2; tentative D call: TRBD1 (5 bases). Germline V gene lookup returns CDR1 SGHTA and CDR2 FQGNSA. This CDR3 has 14 residues. Trimming removed 5 bases at V and 4 bases at J, with 14 bases between. CDR3 in DNA: TGTGCCAGCAGCCACATGACAGAAGCCTATGGCTACACCTTC. Protein sequence: CASSHMTEAYGYTF.

The chain combines TRBV13 with TRBJ2-1; no clear D. This CDR3 comprises 16 residues. Germline CDR1 reads PRHDT; CDR2 reads FYEKMQ (reference sequence). Trimming stripped 0 bases from V and 4 bases from J, with 13 bases between. In DNA, the CDR3 is TGTGCCAGCAGCTTAGGAATGACTCGTCAGTACAATGAGCAGTTCTTC. It yields the protein CASSLGMTRQYNEQFF.

The chain has TRBV2 and TRBJ2-5; possibly TRBD1 or TRBD2 for D (5 bases each). V was trimmed by 8 bases and J by 2 bases, leaving 15 bases between them. The CDR3 consists of 14 residues. Germline lookup yields CDR1 SNHLY and CDR2 FYNNEI. The CDR3, as DNA: TGTGCCAGCCTTCAGGGAGTCGGTCAAGAGACCCAGTACTTC. This codes for CASLQGVGQETQYF. Combining the CDR3 with reference TRBV2 and TRBJ2-5 gives the whole variable domain EPEVTQTPSHQVTQMGQEVILRCVPISNHLYFYWYRQILGQKVEFLVSFYNNEISEKSEIFDDQFSVERPDGSNFTLKIRSTKLEDSAMYFCASLQGVGQETQYFGPGTRLLVL.

The J gene is TRBJ1-1, the V gene TRBV10-3, with D possibly TRBD1 on 6 matching bases. CDR1 and CDR2 from the germline V gene are ENHRY and SYGVKD. The CDR3 runs to 10 residues. The V end was cut by 8 bases, the J end by 10 bases, with 11 bases between. In DNA form, the CDR3 reads TGTGCCATCGGGGTAGGGGGAGCTTTCTTT. It yields the protein CAIGVGGAFF.

This clone occurred a few times. The chain joins TRBV19 to TRBJ1-5; 7 nucleotides align to TRBD1. CDR3 size: 13 residues. Germline V gene sequence: CDR1 LNHDA, CDR2 SQIVND (reference sequence). J gave up 3 bases and V 10 bases, and 6 bases lay outside the gene matches. The CDR3 bases are TGTGCCACTAGCGGACAGGCCAATCAGCCCCAGCATTTT. Protein product: CATSGQANQPQHF.

The J gene is TRBJ2-3, the V gene TRBV2, with D possibly being TRBD1 (6 bases). V was clipped by 4 bases and J by 4 bases, with 15 bases between them. CDR3 length: 15 amino acids. The germline CDR1 and CDR2 sequences are SNHLY and FYNNEI. The CDR3 spells CASSVEAGVADTQYF. The CDR3 DNA is TGTGCCAGCAGTGTCGAGGCAGGGGTGGCAGATACGCAGTATTTT.

DNA of the CDR3: TGTGCCACCCTGAGGAGGACAGAATTAAACTATGGCTACACCTTC. Amino acid sequence: CATLRRTELNYGYTF. The chain joins TRBV19 to TRBJ1-2, with a tentative D call TRBD1 (6 bases). Trimming took off 10 bases at V and 2 bases at J, with 20 bases between the two ends. The CDR3 is made up of 15 amino acids. Germline CDR1 and CDR2: LNHDA and SQIVND (reference sequence). The whole variable domain, filled in from reference TRBV19 and TRBJ1-2, reads DGGITQSPKYLFRKEGQNVTLSCEQNLNHDAMYWYRQDPGQGLRLIYYSQIVNDFQKGDIAEGYSVSREKKESFPLTVTSAQKNPTAFYLCATLRRTELNYGYTFGSGTRLTVV.

This clone appeared a single time. The chain recombines TRBV2 with TRBJ1-4, with D hard to call. Germline values: CDR1 SNHLY, CDR2 FYNNEI. V lost 3 bases and J 8 bases, leaving 13 bases between the germline ends. The CDR3 has 14 residues. This CDR3 is CASSEPPGGEKLFF. The CDR3 nucleotides are TGTGCCAGCAGTGAGCCTCCGGGAGGAGAAAAACTGTTTTTT.

V is TRBV20-1 and J is TRBJ1-5, with D possibly matching TRBD1 (6 bases). Germline V gene data show CDR1 as DFQATT and CDR2 as SNEGSKA (reference sequence). V lost 6 bases and J 8 bases, leaving 14 bases between the germline ends. The CDR3 contains 12 residues. The CDR3 reads CSASQGLKPQHF. The DNA of the CDR3 is TGCAGTGCAAGTCAGGGGCTGAAGCCCCAGCATTTT.

The V and J genes are TRBV5-5 and TRBJ2-1; no clear D gene. The CDR3 length is 13 residues. V was pared by 0 bases and J by 6 bases, with 7 bases between. Germline V gene sequence: CDR1 SGHKS, CDR2 YYEKEE (reference sequence). The CDR3 loop is CASSLGVSNEQFF. DNA of the CDR3: TGTGCCAGCAGCTTGGGGGTGTCCAATGAGCAGTTCTTC.

The chain is built from TRBV5-1 and TRBJ1-1; no reliable D call. The V end lost 0 bases, the J end lost 4 bases, and 10 bases lay between the germline ends. The CDR3 length is 14 residues. The germline V gene encodes CDR1 SGHRS and CDR2 YFSETQ. CDR3 DNA sequence: TGCGCCAGCAGCTTGGGTCAGGAATTCACTGAAGCTTTCTTT. Its translation is CASSLGQEFTEAFF.

The chain combines TRBV5-6 with TRBJ1-3; 7 bases match TRBD1. The J segment lost 1 base and the V segment lost 6 bases, leaving 1 base of the junction unmatched. The CDR3 length is 13 residues. The germline V gene encodes CDR1 SGHDT and CDR2 YYEEEE. Written as DNA, the CDR3 is TGTGCCAGCACCAGGGGGTCTGGAAACACCATATATTTT. Translating it yields CASTRGSGNTIYF.

The chain employs TRBV20-1 and TRBJ2-7, with TRBD2 matching over 7 bases. The V gene's germline CDR1 is DFQATT and CDR2 SNEGSKA (reference sequence). There are 10 residues in the CDR3. The CDR3 protein is CSAAGNEQYF. The CDR3, as DNA: TGCAGCGCAGCGGGGAACGAGCAGTACTTC.

V gene TRBV28 combines with J gene TRBJ1-5; 11 bases fit TRBD1. The CDR3 covers 19 residues. Germline values: CDR1 MDHEN, CDR2 SYDVKM. The J segment lost 0 bases and the V segment lost 5 bases, leaving 12 bases of the junction unmatched. In nucleotides, the CDR3 is TGTGCCAGCAGTCCCGTGGGACAGGGGGTGGGTTATAGCAATCAGCCCCAGCATTTT. Translation gives CASSPVGQGVGYSNQPQHF.

The rearrangement links TRBV6-6 to TRBJ2-1; 8 nucleotides agree with TRBD2. The V gene's germline CDR1 is MNHNY and CDR2 SVGAGI (reference sequence). Unmatched junction bases numbered 17, after V lost 5 bases and J lost 8 bases. The CDR3 runs to 17 residues. In nucleotides, the CDR3 is TGTGCCAGCAGTCACCTAGCGGGCCCTCCCTTTACGTATGAGCAGTTCTTC. This codes for CASSHLAGPPFTYEQFF.

The chain recombines TRBV24-1 with TRBJ1-2, with TRBD1 matching over 7 bases. The CDR3 length is 14 residues. Per germline, CDR1 KGHDR and CDR2 SFDVKD. V lost 1 base to trimming and J lost 3 bases; unmatched junction nucleotides: 1. DNA for the CDR3: TGTGCCACCAGTGATTTCACAGGGGACTATGGCTACACCTTC. Protein: CATSDFTGDYGYTF.

The J gene is TRBJ2-2, the V gene TRBV5-1; D is unclear. V lost 0 bases and J 5 bases, leaving 8 bases between the germline ends. This CDR3 comprises 14 residues. Germline loops: CDR1 SGHRS, CDR2 YFSETQ. The CDR3 region is CASSLESGTGELFF. The CDR3 coding sequence is TGCGCCAGCAGCTTGGAAAGTGGGACCGGGGAGCTGTTTTTT.

This clone turned up a few times. V is TRBV28 and J is TRBJ1-5, with a tentative D call TRBD1 (5 bases). The V gene lost 5 bases and the J gene lost 3 bases, with 20 bases spanning the gap. This CDR3 comprises 17 residues. From germline, CDR1 is MDHEN and CDR2 SYDVKM. The CDR3 loop reads CASSHPSRDRNNQPQHF. CDR3 bases: TGTGCCAGCAGTCATCCTTCCAGGGACCGTAACAATCAGCCCCAGCATTTT.

The chain joins TRBV10-3 to TRBJ1-1, with a weak D call TRBD1 (5 bases). The CDR3 has 14 residues. Germline V CDR1 and CDR2: ENHRY, SYGVKD. The V end was cut by 10 bases, the J end by 2 bases, with 17 bases between. Here the CDR3 reads CATRDPTRNTEAFF. The CDR3 DNA reads as TGTGCCACCCGGGACCCCACGCGAAACACTGAAGCTTTCTTT.

The chain uses TRBV30 and TRBJ1-2, with D unresolved. Germline V gives CDR1 GTSNPN, CDR2 SVGIG (reference sequence). CDR3 length: 11 residues. Trimming removed 7 bases from V and 6 bases from J, with 12 bases in between. CDR3 sequence: CASDGSNGYTF. DNA for the CDR3: TGTGCCTCAGACGGCTCCAATGGCTACACCTTC.

This chain uses TRBV9 with TRBJ1-3; 8 bases are shared with TRBD1. The CDR3 covers 13 residues. Unmatched junction bases numbered 6, after V lost 9 bases and J lost 4 bases. Germline loops: CDR1 SGDLS, CDR2 YYNGEE. In DNA form, the CDR3 reads TGTGCCACCGGACAGGGAGAAGGAAACACCATATATTTT. This gives the protein CATGQGEGNTIYF. Supplemented by reference TRBV9 and TRBJ1-3, the full variable domain reads DSGVTQTPKHLITATGQRVTLRCSPRSGDLSVYWYQQSLDQGLQFLIQYYNGEERAKGNILERFSAQQFPDLHSELNLSSLELGDSALYFCATGQGEGNTIYFGEGSWLTVV.